A single sample is the source of the 29 T cell receptor beta chains below, sequenced in a study of identical twins. Using its own MiXCR run on the 5' RACE reads, TCRdb lists one record per CDR3 protein. The sample includes 500,000 to 600,000 distinct CDR3 sequences, roughly 21% of them seen just once. This sample was also put to use in a study of T cells expressing NK-cell markers.

Specimen: CD4+ T cells sorted from blood. The source is a woman aged 18-29 years in good health.

This clonotype was observed many times. The genes are TRBV13 and TRBJ1-2; no clear D. Trimming left V 5 bases short and J 5 bases short, with 6 bases between. This CDR3 comprises 11 residues. CDR1 is PRHDT, CDR2 FYEKMQ, per germline (reference sequence). DNA for the CDR3: TGTGCCAGCAGCCTCACATATGGCTACACCTTC. Encoded protein: CASSLTYGYTF.

This clonotype was counted a few times. The gene calls are TRBV20-1 and TRBJ2-5, with D uncertain. The CDR3 is 10 residues long. The germline gives CDR1 DFQATT, CDR2 SNEGSKA (reference sequence). V was cut by 6 bases and J by 3 bases, with 5 bases left in between. The DNA for the CDR3 is TGCAGTGCCGTCAAAGAGACCCAGTACTTC. Residues: CSAVKETQYF.

CDR3 sequence reads: CASSLTGGGIEKLFF. The CDR3 region has the DNA TGCGCCAGCAGCTTAACAGGGGGCGGAATTGAAAAACTGTTTTTT. V and J are TRBV5-1 and TRBJ1-4; TRBD1 aligns across 9 bases. CDR3 length: 15 residues. V dropped 2 bases and J dropped 7; count of bases not matched to a gene: 6. CDR1 is SGHRS, CDR2 YFSETQ, per germline.

The chain carries TRBV6-5 and TRBJ2-7; weak D call: TRBD1 (5 bases). Trimming took off 4 bases at V and 3 bases at J, with 10 bases between the two ends. In germline, CDR1 is MNHEY, CDR2 SVGAGI. The CDR3 is 13 residues long. CDR3: CASSLDRHYEQYF. The CDR3, as DNA: TGTGCCAGCAGTTTAGACAGACACTACGAGCAGTACTTC.

This clonotype was counted at least ten times. The chain joins TRBV5-1 to TRBJ1-1; TRBD1 aligns across 8 bases. This CDR3 has 16 residues. Germline CDR1 SGHRS, CDR2 YFSETQ. Trimming took 0 bases from V and 1 from J; bases not matched to a gene: 5. The CDR3 DNA reads TGCGCCAGCAGCTTGGATGCAGGGGGCGCGAACACTGAAGCTTTCTTT. This translates into CASSLDAGGANTEAFF.

CDR3 protein: CASSDPASRQGVYTGELFF. DNA for the CDR3: TGTGCCAGCAGTGACCCCGCATCAAGACAGGGGGTATACACCGGGGAGCTGTTTTTT. The rearrangement links TRBV2 to TRBJ2-2; TRBD1 matches 9 bases. This CDR3 spans 19 amino acids. Germline lookup yields CDR1 SNHLY and CDR2 FYNNEI. The ends lost 3 bases at V and 3 bases at J; junction bases unmatched: 14.

The V and J genes are TRBV6-5 and TRBJ2-5, with D possibly TRBD2 on 6 matching bases. This CDR3 is built from 19 residues. Germline-derived CDR1 and CDR2 are MNHEY and SVGAGI. The V gene lost 0 bases and the J gene lost 5 bases, with 25 bases spanning the gap. Written as DNA, the CDR3 is TGTGCCAGCAGTTACTCGATATTTCACGGAGCAGGGACTCGGGAGACCCAGTACTTC. It yields the protein CASSYSIFHGAGTRETQYF.

V and J are TRBV7-2 and TRBJ1-5, with 8 bases lining up with TRBD1. This CDR3 region has 15 residues. Germline V gives CDR1 SGHTA, CDR2 FQGNSA. V shed 2 bases, J shed 4 bases, and the junction held 4 bases outside the gene matches. CDR3 loop: CASSLRTGSNQPQHF. For the CDR3, the DNA is TGTGCCAGCAGCTTACGGACAGGGAGTAATCAGCCCCAGCATTTT.

The chain is built from TRBV5-1 and TRBJ2-5, with 7 nucleotides matching TRBD1. The V and J ends lost 4 bases and 5 bases, in that order; junction bases with no gene match: 14. Germline V lookup: CDR1 SGHRS, CDR2 YFSETQ. The CDR3 loop spans 16 amino acids. CDR3 amino acids: CASSPSTGSSSETQYF. CDR3 DNA sequence: TGCGCCAGCAGCCCCTCGACAGGGAGTAGCTCGGAGACCCAGTACTTC.

The sample holds a few counts of this clonotype. The chain has TRBV5-6 and TRBJ2-1, with D possibly TRBD2 on 6 matching bases. Germline V gene sequence: CDR1 SGHDT, CDR2 YYEEEE. There are 15 residues in the CDR3. Deletions cut 4 bases from V and 9 bases from J, with 20 bases between. CDR3 bases: TGTGCCAGCAGCGTCGGACTATTGAGGGACGTTGAGCAGTTCTTC. Translated: CASSVGLLRDVEQFF.

This clonotype has ten or more counts. The V gene is TRBV15, the J gene TRBJ2-7, with D possibly matching TRBD2 (5 bases). Trimming left V 0 bases short and J 3 bases short, with 12 bases between. This CDR3 region has 15 residues. Germline-derived CDR1 and CDR2 are LNHNV and YYDKDF (reference sequence). The CDR3 is CATSRDEGRIYEQYF. Here the CDR3 DNA reads TGTGCCACCAGCAGAGATGAGGGCAGAATCTACGAGCAGTACTTC. Full variable domain (missing parts from reference TRBV15 and TRBJ2-7): DAMVIQNPRYQVTQFGKPVTLSCSQTLNHNVMYWYQQKSSQAPKLLFHYYDKDFNNEADTPDNFQSRRPNTSFCFLDIRSPGLGDTAMYLCATSRDEGRIYEQYFGPGTRLTVT.

In its sample, this clonotype was seen a few times. The chain combines TRBV12-3 or TRBV12-4 with TRBJ1-1, with D perhaps matching TRBD1 (5 bases). The CDR3 length is 14 residues. Trimming pared 3 bases from V and 5 bases from J, leaving 13 bases between. DNA of the CDR3: TGTGCCAGCAGTTTCCTTGTCGGGGGGACTGAAGCTTTCTTT. This sequence encodes CASSFLVGGTEAFF.

The chain couples TRBV20-1 to TRBJ2-7; 7 nucleotides line up with TRBD1. Per the germline V gene, CDR1 is DFQATT and CDR2 is SNEGSKA (reference sequence). This CDR3 contains 14 residues. The junction had 10 bases not matched to a gene; V was cut back by 6 bases and J by 2 bases. Here the CDR3 DNA reads TGCAGTGCCACTAAAACAGGGGCAGCCTACGAGCAGTACTTC. Its translation: CSATKTGAAYEQYF.

The V call is TRBV6-1, the J call TRBJ1-1, with D maybe TRBD1 (5 bases). The CDR3 runs 16 residues. Deletions cut 1 base from V and 1 base from J, with 13 bases between. Germline CDR1 reads MNHNS; CDR2 reads SASEGT. The CDR3 reads CASSEGGQPKNTEAFF. CDR3 in DNA: TGTGCCAGCAGTGAAGGTGGACAACCAAAGAACACTGAAGCTTTCTTT.

The chain employs TRBV2 and TRBJ2-3; a possible D gene is TRBD1 (5 bases). The CDR3 runs 16 residues. CDR1 and CDR2 (germline): SNHLY, FYNNEI. Trimming left V 3 bases short and J 3 bases short, with 16 bases between. The chain's CDR3 is CASSDFGATATDTQYF. CDR3 nucleotides: TGTGCCAGCAGTGACTTTGGGGCCACTGCTACAGATACGCAGTATTTT.

There are a few counts of this clonotype. J is TRBJ1-6 and V is TRBV12-3 or TRBV12-4; no clear D. This CDR3 has 13 amino acids. V lost 3 bases and J lost 8, with 8 bases in between. CDR3 nucleotides: TGTGCCAGCAGTTTGGGTGGGCATTCACCCCTCCACTTT. This translates into CASSLGGHSPLHF.

This chain joins TRBV7-3 and TRBJ1-6; tentatively, D is TRBD1 (5 bases). Germline loops: CDR1 SGHTA, CDR2 FQGTGA. CDR3 length: 14 residues. Trimming removed 4 bases from V and 9 bases from J, with 13 bases in between. CDR3: CASSSAGRGSPLHF. CDR3 bases: TGTGCCAGCAGCTCGGCCGGGAGGGGTTCACCCCTCCACTTT.

The genes are TRBV5-1 and TRBJ2-5; 8 nucleotides agree with TRBD2. Germline V gene data show CDR1 as SGHRS and CDR2 as YFSETQ. The CDR3 sequence is 14 residues long. V shed 2 bases and J 5 bases; nucleotides not matched to a gene: 5. For the CDR3, the DNA is TGCGCCAGCAGCTTTACGGGGGGGCACGAGACCCAGTACTTC. Its translation is CASSFTGGHETQYF.

This clonotype was counted between two and nine times. The chain combines TRBV20-1 with TRBJ1-1; D not certain. This CDR3 contains 14 residues. Trimming removed 2 bases from V and 1 base from J, with 11 bases in between. Germline CDR1 reads DFQATT; CDR2 reads SNEGSKA (reference sequence). CDR3 nucleotides: TGCAGTGCTAGATTCGGATCTCCGAACACTGAAGCTTTCTTT. As protein: CSARFGSPNTEAFF.

Here the CDR3 reads CASSFGQPYGYTF. In nucleotides, the CDR3 is TGCGCCAGCAGCTTCGGACAGCCCTATGGCTACACCTTC. The chain carries TRBV5-1 and TRBJ1-2; a possible D gene is TRBD1 (6 bases). Germline-derived CDR1 and CDR2 are SGHRS and YFSETQ. This CDR3 comprises 13 residues. Trimming cost V 2 bases and J 4 bases, with 9 bases left between them.

The CDR3 protein is CASSHRGSTGELFF. The CDR3 DNA reads as TGTGCCAGCAGCCATAGAGGAAGCACCGGGGAGCTGTTTTTT. V usage is TRBV14 and J usage is TRBJ2-2, with no clear D. Germline lookup yields CDR1 SGHDN and CDR2 FVKESK. Trimming pared 3 bases from V and 4 bases from J, leaving 9 bases between. This CDR3 region has 14 residues.

In this sample, this clonotype turned up many times. In nucleotides, the CDR3 is TGTGCCAGCAGTCCCGGGACCTACGAGCAGTACTTC. It is translated as CASSPGTYEQYF. The chain employs TRBV12-3 or TRBV12-4 and TRBJ2-7, with D perhaps TRBD2 (5 bases). V was cut by 5 bases and J by 2 bases, with 7 bases left in between. This CDR3 spans 12 amino acids.

Concerning this clonotype: This clone may be a read error of a much larger clone one base away. The chain is built from TRBV12-3 or TRBV12-4 and TRBJ2-1, with 12 nucleotides matching TRBD2. This CDR3 spans 15 amino acids. V lost 6 bases and J lost 3; bases outside the gene matches: 3. CDR3 in DNA: TGTGCCAGCAGGCGACTAGCGGGGGACTACAATGAGCAGTTCTTC. Translated: CASRRLAGDYNEQFF.

This clonotype turned up a few times. The chain's CDR3 is CSARESHNNEQFF. DNA of the CDR3: TGCAGTGCTAGAGAGTCTCATAACAATGAGCAGTTCTTC. J is TRBJ2-1 and V is TRBV20-1, with no clear D. CDR1 and CDR2 (germline): DFQATT, SNEGSKA (reference sequence). This CDR3 region has 13 residues. V was cut by 0 bases and J by 5 bases, with 8 bases left in between.

This clonotype was seen only a few times. This sequence joins TRBV6-1 and TRBJ2-6, with TRBD2 matching over 10 bases. Germline CDR1 and CDR2: MNHNS and SASEGT. The CDR3 is 19 residues long. Germline trimming cut 5 bases from V and 0 bases from J; bases unmatched to any gene: 10. CDR3 coding DNA: TGTGCCAGCAGTACAGCATCCGGGACTAGCGTCTCTGGGGCCAACGTCCTGACTTTC. Protein product: CASSTASGTSVSGANVLTF.

The gene calls are TRBV6-5 and TRBJ2-7, with a weak D call TRBD1 (6 bases). This CDR3 is built from 16 residues. Between the trimmed V and J ends, which lost 5 bases and 0 bases, there was a span of 17 bases. The germline gives CDR1 MNHEY, CDR2 SVGAGI. The CDR3: CASSHQTGISSYEQYF. The CDR3 region has the DNA TGTGCCAGCAGTCACCAAACAGGGATAAGCTCCTACGAGCAGTACTTC.

J is TRBJ1-6 and V is TRBV30; no firm D call. Germline CDR1 and CDR2: GTSNPN and SVGIG (reference sequence). The CDR3 sequence is 12 residues long. Trimming cost V 0 bases and J 8 bases, with 5 bases left between them. For the CDR3, the DNA is TGTGCCTGGAGTGTTGGAGATTCACCCCTCCACTTT. As protein: CAWSVGDSPLHF.

A few counts support this clonotype. V is TRBV9 and J is TRBJ2-7; no clear D. This CDR3 has 15 amino acids. Trimming pared 0 bases from V and 6 bases from J, leaving 16 bases between. The germline V gene has CDR1 SGDLS and CDR2 YYNGEE. The CDR3: CASSVAGVTVAEQYF. For the CDR3, the DNA is TGTGCCAGCAGCGTAGCTGGGGTCACTGTGGCCGAGCAGTACTTC.

The gene calls are TRBV20-1 and TRBJ1-1; maybe TRBD1 (5 bases). Germline CDR1 is DFQATT and CDR2 is SNEGSKA (reference sequence). CDR3 length equals 14 residues. Trimming cost V 6 bases and J 0 bases, with 14 bases left between them. In DNA form, the CDR3 reads TGCAGTGCCCAGGCAGGGACGGTGAACACTGAAGCTTTCTTT. Its protein product is CSAQAGTVNTEAFF.